This T cell receptor (beta chain) was observed in a study of breast tumors, draining lymph nodes, adjacent tissues. Study-level findings and limits: The lymph node origin of tumor T cells was framed as consistent with a hypothesis, not demonstrated. Compared with lymph nodes, tumors were less diverse; compared with nontumor tissue, more. The data were judged consistent with most tumor T cells coming from lymph node and expanding in tumor. Tumor and nontumor repertoires were significantly more similar in luminal-like than in basal-like breast cancer.

Using its own MiXCR run on the multiplex PCR reads, TCRdb lists one record per CDR3 protein. Of some 150,000 distinct CDR3 sequences listed, around 24% were seen once; the top ten hold just over 2.5%. The lymph nodes were axillary draining lymph nodes from breast cancer patients. This clonotype was found many times. The antigen remains unidentified. CDR1 is SNHLY and CDR2 is FYNNEI in the germline V gene. V was clipped by 8 bases and J by 2 bases; unmatched bases: 4. CDR3 length: 13 residues. Sequencing used axillary lymph node tissue. The chain uses TRBV2 and TRBJ2-7, with TRBD1 matching 9 bases. The sequence was collected from a female donor with breast cancer. Some clones in this sample may be carry-over from other donors' samples. The CDR3 DNA reads TGTGCCAGCCACCGACAGGGGGCCTACGAGCAGTACTTC. Translation gives CASHRQGAYEQYF.